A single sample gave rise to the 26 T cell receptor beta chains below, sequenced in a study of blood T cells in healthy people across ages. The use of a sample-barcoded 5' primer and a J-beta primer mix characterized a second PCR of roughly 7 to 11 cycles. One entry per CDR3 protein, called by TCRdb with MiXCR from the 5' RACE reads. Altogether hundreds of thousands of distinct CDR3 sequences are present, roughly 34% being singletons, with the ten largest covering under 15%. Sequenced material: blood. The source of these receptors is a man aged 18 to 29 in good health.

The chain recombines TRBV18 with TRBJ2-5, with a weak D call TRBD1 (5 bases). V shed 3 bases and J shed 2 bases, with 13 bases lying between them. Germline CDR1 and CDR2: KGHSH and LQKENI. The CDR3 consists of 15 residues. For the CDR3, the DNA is TGTGCCAGCTCACCCTATCCAGGGCTGCAAGAGACCCAGTACTTC. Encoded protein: CASSPYPGLQETQYF.

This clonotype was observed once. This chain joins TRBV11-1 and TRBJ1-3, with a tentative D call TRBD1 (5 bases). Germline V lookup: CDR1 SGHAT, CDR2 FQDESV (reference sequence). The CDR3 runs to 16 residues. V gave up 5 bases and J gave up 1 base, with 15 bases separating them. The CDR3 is CASSVEMAGSGNTIYF. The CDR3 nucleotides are TGTGCCAGCAGCGTAGAAATGGCAGGGTCTGGAAACACCATATATTTT.

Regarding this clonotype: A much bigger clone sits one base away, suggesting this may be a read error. CDR3: CASSEAGQGDSPLHF. The CDR3 bases are TGTGCCAGCAGTGAAGCCGGGCAGGGGGATTCACCCCTCCACTTT. V gene TRBV25-1 combines with J gene TRBJ1-6; 7 bases agree with TRBD1. Germline V gene sequence: CDR1 MGHDK, CDR2 SYGVNS. V lost 2 bases and J lost 8; bases outside the gene matches: 6. CDR3 length: 15 residues.

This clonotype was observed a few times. CDR3 loop: CASSYGGAGQPQYF. The CDR3 region has the DNA TGTGCCAGCAGTTACGGGGGGGCTGGGCAGCCCCAGTATTTT. The gene calls are TRBV6-2 or TRBV6-3 and TRBJ1-5, with a possible D match to TRBD2 (7 bases). The J call may be wrong; the DNA end is better matched by TRBJ2-3. The germline V gene has CDR1 MNHEY and CDR2 SVGEGT. This CDR3 is built from 14 residues.

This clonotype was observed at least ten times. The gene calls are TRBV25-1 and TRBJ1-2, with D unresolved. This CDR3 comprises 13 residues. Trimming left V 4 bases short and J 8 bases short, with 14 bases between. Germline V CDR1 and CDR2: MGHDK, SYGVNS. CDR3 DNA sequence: TGTGCCAGCAGTGCCACCCCCCTTGGCGGCTACACCTTC. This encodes CASSATPLGGYTF.

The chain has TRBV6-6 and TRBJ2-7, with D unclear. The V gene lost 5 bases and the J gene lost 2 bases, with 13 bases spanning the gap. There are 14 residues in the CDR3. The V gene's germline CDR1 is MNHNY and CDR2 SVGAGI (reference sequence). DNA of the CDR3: TGTGCCAGCAGTCCACGGCGGCCAACCTACGAGCAGTACTTC. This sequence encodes CASSPRRPTYEQYF.

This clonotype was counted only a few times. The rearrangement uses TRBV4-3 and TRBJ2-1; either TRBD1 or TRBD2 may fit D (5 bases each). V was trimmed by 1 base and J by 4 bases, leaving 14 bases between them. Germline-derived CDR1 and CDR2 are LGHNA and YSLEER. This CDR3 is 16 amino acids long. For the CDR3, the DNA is TGCGCCAGCAGCCAAGCTGCCGGGACCCTTTACAATGAGCAGTTCTTC. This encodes CASSQAAGTLYNEQFF.

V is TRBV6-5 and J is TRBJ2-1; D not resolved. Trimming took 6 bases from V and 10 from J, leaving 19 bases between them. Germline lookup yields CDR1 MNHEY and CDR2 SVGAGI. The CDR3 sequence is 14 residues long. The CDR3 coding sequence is TGTGCCAGCAGGAACCCTCGGGCCGTCTACGAGCAGTTCTTC. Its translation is CASRNPRAVYEQFF.

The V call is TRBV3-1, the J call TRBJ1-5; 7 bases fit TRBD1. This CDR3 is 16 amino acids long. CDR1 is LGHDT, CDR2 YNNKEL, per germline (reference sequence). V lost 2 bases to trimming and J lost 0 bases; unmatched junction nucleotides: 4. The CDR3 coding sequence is TGTGCCAGCAGCCAACAGGGGGGAATTAGCAATCAGCCCCAGCATTTT. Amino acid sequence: CASSQQGGISNQPQHF.

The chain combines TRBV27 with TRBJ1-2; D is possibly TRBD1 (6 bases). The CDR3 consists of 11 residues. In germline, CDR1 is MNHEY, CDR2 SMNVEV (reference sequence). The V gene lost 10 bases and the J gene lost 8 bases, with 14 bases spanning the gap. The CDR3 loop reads CATRQDGGYTF. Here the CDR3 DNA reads TGTGCCACCCGACAGGACGGGGGCTACACCTTC.

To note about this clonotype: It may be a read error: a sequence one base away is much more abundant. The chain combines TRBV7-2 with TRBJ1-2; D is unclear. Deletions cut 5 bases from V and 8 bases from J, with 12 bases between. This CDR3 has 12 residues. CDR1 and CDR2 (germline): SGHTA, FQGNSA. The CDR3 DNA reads TGTGCCAGCAGCCCGCGTGCCTCCGGCTACACCTTC. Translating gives CASSPRASGYTF.

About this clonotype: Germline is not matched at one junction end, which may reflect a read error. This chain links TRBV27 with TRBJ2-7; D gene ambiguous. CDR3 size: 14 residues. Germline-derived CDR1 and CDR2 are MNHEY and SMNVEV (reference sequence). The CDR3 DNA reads TGTGCCAGCAGTTTATATCCCGGATCCTACGAGCACTACTTC. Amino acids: CASSLYPGSYEHYF.

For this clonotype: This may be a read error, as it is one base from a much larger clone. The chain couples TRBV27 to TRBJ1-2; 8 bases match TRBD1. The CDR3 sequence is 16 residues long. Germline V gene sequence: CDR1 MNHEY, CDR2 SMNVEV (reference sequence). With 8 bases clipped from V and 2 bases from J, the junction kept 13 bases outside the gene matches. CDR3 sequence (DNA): TGTGCCAGCGGTAGTCTCGGACAGGGATTAAACTATGGCTACACCTTC. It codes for CASGSLGQGLNYGYTF.

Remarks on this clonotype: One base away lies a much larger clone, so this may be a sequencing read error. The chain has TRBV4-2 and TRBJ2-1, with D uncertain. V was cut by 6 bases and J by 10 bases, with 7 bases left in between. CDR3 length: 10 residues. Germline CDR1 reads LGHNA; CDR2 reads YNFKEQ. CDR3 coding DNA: TGTGCCAGCAGGAGTGGGGAGCAGTTCTTC. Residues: CASRSGEQFF.

Here the CDR3 reads CASRDRGMETQYF. CDR3 in DNA: TGCGCCAGCAGGGACAGGGGAATGGAGACCCAGTACTTC. The chain carries TRBV4-1 and TRBJ2-5, with TRBD1 identical over 9 bases. The length of the CDR3 is 13 residues. Germline CDR1 MGHRA, CDR2 YSYEKL. Trimming removed 6 bases from V and 5 bases from J; junction bases left unmatched: 4.

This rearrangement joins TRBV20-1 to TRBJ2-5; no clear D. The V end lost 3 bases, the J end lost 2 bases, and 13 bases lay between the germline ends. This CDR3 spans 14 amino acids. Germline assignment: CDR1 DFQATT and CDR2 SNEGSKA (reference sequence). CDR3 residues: CSARQETAQETQYF. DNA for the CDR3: TGCAGTGCTAGGCAAGAGACGGCTCAAGAGACCCAGTACTTC.

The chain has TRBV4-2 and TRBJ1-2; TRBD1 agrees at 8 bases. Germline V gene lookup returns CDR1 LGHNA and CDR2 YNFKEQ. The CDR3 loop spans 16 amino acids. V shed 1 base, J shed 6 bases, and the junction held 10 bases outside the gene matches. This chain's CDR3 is CASSQVLDRVLDGYTF. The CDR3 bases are TGTGCCAGCAGCCAAGTTCTGGACAGGGTGTTGGATGGCTACACCTTC.

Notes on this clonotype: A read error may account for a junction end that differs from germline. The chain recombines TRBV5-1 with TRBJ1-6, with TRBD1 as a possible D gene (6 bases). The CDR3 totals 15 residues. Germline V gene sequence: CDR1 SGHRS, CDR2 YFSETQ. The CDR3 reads CAGSLGVAGETPLHF. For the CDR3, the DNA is TGCGCCGGCAGCTTGGGGGTCGCAGGGGAAACACCCCTCCACTTT.

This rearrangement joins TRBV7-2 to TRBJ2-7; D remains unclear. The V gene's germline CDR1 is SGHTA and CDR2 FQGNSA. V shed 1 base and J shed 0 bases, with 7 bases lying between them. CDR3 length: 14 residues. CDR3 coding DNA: TGTGCCAGCAGCTTAGGGGATATCTCCTACGAGCAGTACTTC. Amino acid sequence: CASSLGDISYEQYF.

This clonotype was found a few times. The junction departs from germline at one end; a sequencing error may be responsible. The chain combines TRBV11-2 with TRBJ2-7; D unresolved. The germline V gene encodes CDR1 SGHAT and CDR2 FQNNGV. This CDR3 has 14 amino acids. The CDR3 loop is CASSLEVVSYEQYF. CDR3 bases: TGTGCCAGCAGCCTAGAAGTCGTGTCCTACGAGCAGTACTTC.

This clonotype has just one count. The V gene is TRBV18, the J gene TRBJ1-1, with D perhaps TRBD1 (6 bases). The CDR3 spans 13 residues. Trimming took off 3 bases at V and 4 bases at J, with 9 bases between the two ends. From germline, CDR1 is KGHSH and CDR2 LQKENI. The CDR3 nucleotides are TGTGCCAGCTCACCGGGACATGGCACTGAAGCTTTCTTT. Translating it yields CASSPGHGTEAFF.

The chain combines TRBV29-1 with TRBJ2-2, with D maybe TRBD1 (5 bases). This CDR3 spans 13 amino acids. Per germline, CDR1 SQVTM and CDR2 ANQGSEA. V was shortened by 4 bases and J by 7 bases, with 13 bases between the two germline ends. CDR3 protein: CSVVQGNHGELFF. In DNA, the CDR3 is TGCAGCGTTGTCCAGGGTAACCACGGGGAGCTGTTTTTT.

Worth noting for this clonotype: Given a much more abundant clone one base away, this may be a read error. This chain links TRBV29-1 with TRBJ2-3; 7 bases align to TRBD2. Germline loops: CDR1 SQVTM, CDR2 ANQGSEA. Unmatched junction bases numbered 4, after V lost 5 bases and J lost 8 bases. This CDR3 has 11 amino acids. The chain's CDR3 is CSVRLAGTQYF. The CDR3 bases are TGCAGCGTTCGACTAGCAGGTACGCAGTATTTT.

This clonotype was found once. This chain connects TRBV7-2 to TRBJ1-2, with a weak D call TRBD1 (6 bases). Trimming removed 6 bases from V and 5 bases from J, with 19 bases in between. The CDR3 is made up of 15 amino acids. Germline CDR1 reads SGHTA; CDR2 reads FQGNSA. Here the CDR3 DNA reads TGTGCCAGCAGGGAAACAGGGTCGCGAGTGTATGGCTACACCTTC. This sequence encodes CASRETGSRVYGYTF.

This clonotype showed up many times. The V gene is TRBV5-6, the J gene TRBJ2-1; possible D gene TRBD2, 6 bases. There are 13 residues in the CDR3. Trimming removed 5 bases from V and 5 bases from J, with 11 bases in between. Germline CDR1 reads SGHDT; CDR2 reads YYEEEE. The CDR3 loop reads CASSRWEDNEQFF. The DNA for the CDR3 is TGTGCCAGCAGTCGGTGGGAGGACAATGAGCAGTTCTTC.

The CDR3 here is CSADPGIGGYTF. The CDR3 DNA is TGCAGTGCTGACCCAGGGATTGGGGGCTACACCTTC. The chain carries TRBV20-1 and TRBJ1-2, with D maybe TRBD1 (5 bases). CDR1 is DFQATT and CDR2 is SNEGSKA in the germline V gene (reference sequence). Deletions cut 5 bases from V and 8 bases from J, with 15 bases between. This CDR3 is built from 12 residues.